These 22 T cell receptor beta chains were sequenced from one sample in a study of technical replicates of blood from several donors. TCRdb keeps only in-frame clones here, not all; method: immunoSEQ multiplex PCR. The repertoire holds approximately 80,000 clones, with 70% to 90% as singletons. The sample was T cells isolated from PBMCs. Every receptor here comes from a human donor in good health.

Written as DNA, the CDR3 is TGTGCCAGCAGCCAACGACAGTATGCTACTGAGCAGTTCTTC. Its translation is CASSQRQYATEQFF. The V and J genes are TRBV6-5 and TRBJ2-1, with D possibly being TRBD1 (5 bases). This CDR3 is 14 amino acids long. Germline-derived CDR1 and CDR2 are MNHEY and SVGAGI. Trimming left V 6 bases short and J 9 bases short, with 18 bases between.

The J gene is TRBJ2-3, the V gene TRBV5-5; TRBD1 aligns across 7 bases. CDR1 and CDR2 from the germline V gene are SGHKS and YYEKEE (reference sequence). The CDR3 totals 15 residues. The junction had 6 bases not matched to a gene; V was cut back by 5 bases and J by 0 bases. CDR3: CASSWDSASTDTQYF. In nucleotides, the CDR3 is TGTGCCAGCAGTTGGGACAGCGCTAGCACAGATACGCAGTATTTT.

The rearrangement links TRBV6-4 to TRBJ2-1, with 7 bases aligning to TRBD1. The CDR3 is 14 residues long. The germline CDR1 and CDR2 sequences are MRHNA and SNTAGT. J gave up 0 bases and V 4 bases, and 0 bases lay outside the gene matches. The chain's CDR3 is CASSAGGSYNEQFF. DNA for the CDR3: TGTGCCAGCAGTGCAGGGGGCTCCTACAATGAGCAGTTCTTC.

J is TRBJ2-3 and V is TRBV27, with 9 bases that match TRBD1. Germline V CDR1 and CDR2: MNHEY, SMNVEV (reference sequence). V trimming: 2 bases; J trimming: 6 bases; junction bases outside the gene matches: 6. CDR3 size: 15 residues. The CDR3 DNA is TGTGCCAGCAGTTTACAGGGGACAGGGTGGGATACGCAGTATTTT. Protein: CASSLQGTGWDTQYF.

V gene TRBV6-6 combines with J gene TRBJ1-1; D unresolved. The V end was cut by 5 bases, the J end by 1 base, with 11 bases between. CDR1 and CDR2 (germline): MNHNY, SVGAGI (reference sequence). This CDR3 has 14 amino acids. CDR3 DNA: TGTGCCAGCAGTACTTATGCAGGGAACACTGAAGCTTTCTTT. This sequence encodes CASSTYAGNTEAFF.

CDR3 loop: CASSVDPDRGLSTDTQYF. The CDR3 DNA sequence: TGTGCCAGCAGCGTAGATCCGGACAGGGGGCTGAGCACAGATACGCAGTATTTT. V gene TRBV9 combines with J gene TRBJ2-3, with 11 bases identical to TRBD1. CDR3 length equals 18 residues. Trimming cost V 0 bases and J 0 bases; bases outside gene matches: 6. In germline, CDR1 is SGDLS, CDR2 YYNGEE.

CDR3 in DNA: TGTGCCTGGAGTGTTTCAGGATCCGGCGAGCAGTACTTC. It specifies CAWSVSGSGEQYF. V is TRBV30 and J is TRBJ2-5, with no clear D. The closer fit of TRBJ2-7 to the DNA end suggests the J call may be wrong. The CDR3 spans 13 residues. CDR1 is GTSNPN, CDR2 SVGIG, per germline (reference sequence).

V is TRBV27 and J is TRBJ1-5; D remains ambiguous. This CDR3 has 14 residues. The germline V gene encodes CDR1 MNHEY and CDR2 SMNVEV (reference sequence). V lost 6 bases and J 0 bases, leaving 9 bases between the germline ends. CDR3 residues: CASSSYNSNQPQHF. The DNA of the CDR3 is TGTGCCAGCAGCTCTTACAATAGCAATCAGCCCCAGCATTTT.

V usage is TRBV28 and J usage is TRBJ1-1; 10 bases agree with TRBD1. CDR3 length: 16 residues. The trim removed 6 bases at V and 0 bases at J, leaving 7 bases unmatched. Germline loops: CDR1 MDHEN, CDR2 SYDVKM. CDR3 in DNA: TGTGCCAGCAGGGGACAGGGGAAGATCATGAACACTGAAGCTTTCTTT. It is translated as CASRGQGKIMNTEAFF.

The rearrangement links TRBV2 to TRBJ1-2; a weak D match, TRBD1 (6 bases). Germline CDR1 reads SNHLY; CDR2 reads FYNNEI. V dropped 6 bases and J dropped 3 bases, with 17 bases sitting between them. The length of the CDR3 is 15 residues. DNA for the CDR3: TGTGCCAGCAGCGCACAGGGCTTTCGGGACTATGGCTACACCTTC. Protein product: CASSAQGFRDYGYTF.

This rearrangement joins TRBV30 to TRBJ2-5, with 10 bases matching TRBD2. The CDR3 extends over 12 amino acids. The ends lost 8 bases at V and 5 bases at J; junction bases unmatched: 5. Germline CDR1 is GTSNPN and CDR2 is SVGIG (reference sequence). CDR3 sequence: CARQTSGETQYF. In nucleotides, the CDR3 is TGTGCCCGACAGACTAGCGGGGAGACCCAGTACTTC. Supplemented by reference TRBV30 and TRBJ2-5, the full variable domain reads SQTIHQWPATLVQPVGSPLSLECTVEGTSNPNLYWYRQAAGRGLQLLFYSVGIGQISSEVPQNLSASRPQDRQFILSSKKLLLSDSGFYLCARQTSGETQYFGPGTRLLVL.

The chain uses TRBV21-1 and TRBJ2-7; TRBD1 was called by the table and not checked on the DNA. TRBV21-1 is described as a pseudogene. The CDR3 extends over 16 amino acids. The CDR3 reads CASSKVRTGAAYEQYF. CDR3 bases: TGTGCCAGCAGCAAAGTCCGGACAGGAGCGGCCTACGAGCAGTACTTC.

Here the CDR3 DNA reads TGTGCCAGCAGCCCGGCGGGCGTGCGCGCCGAAATCTACGAGCAGTACTTC. This codes for CASSPAGVRAEIYEQYF. J is TRBJ2-7 and V is TRBV7-9; D might be TRBD2 (5 bases). V was pared by 5 bases and J by 3 bases, with 23 bases between. The CDR3 has 17 residues. From germline, CDR1 is SEHNR and CDR2 FQNEAQ (reference sequence).

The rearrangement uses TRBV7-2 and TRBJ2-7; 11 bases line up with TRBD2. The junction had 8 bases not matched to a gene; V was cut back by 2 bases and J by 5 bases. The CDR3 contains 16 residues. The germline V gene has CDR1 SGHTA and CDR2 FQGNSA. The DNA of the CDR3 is TGTGCCAGCAGCTTACCTATAGCGGGAGGGCCCGACGAGCAGTACTTC. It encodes CASSLPIAGGPDEQYF.

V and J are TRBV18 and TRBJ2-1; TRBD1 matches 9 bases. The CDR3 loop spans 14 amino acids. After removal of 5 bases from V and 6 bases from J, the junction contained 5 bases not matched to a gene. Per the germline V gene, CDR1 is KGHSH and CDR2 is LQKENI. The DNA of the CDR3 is TGTGCCAGCTCAACAGGACAGGGGACCAATGAGCAGTTCTTC. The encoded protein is CASSTGQGTNEQFF.

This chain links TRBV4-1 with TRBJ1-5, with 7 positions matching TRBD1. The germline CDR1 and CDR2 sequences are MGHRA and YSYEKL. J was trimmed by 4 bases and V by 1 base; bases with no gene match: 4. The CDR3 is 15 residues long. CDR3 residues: CASSQGQGQNQPQHF. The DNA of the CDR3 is TGCGCCAGCAGCCAAGGACAGGGACAAAATCAGCCCCAGCATTTT.

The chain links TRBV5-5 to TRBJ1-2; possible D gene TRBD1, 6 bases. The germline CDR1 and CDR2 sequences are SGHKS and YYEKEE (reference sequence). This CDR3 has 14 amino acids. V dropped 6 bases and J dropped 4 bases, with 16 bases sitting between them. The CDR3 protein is CASTLPGTSYGYTF. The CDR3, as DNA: TGTGCCAGCACCCTGCCCGGGACAAGCTATGGCTACACCTTC.

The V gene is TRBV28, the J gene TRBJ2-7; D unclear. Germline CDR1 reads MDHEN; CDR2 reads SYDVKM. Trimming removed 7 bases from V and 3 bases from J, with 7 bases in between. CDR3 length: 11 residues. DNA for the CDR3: TGTGCCAGCACCCGTTACTACGAGCAGTACTTC. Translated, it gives CASTRYYEQYF.

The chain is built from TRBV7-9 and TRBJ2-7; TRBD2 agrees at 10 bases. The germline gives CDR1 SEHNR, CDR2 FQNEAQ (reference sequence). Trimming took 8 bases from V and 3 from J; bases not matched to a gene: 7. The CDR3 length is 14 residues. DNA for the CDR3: TGTGCCAGCCGAGCTAGCGGGAGTGTCTACGAGCAGTACTTC. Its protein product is CASRASGSVYEQYF.

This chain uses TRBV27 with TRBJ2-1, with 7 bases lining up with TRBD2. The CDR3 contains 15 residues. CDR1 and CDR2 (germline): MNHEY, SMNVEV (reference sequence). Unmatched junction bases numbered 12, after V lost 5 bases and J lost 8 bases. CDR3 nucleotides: TGTGCCAGCAGTACACGGGACTACCTGACCGATGAGCAGTTCTTC. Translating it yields CASSTRDYLTDEQFF.

CDR3 bases: TGTGCCAGCAGCTTAGCTCAGGACACTGAAGCTTTCTTT. It codes for CASSLAQDTEAFF. V gene TRBV7-2 combines with J gene TRBJ1-1; D is unclear. V was trimmed by 0 bases and J by 3 bases, leaving 5 bases between them. Per the germline V gene, CDR1 is SGHTA and CDR2 is FQGNSA. The CDR3 runs to 13 residues.

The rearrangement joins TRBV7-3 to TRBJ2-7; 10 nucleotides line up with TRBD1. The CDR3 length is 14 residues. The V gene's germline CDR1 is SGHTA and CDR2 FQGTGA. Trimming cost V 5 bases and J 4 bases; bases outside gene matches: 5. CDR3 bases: TGTGCCAGCAGCGTGACAGGGGGCCGGTACGAGCAGTACTTC. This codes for CASSVTGGRYEQYF.